Here is one T cell receptor (beta chain) with its context. The data were taken from a study of blood T cell repertoires in COVID-19. This CDR3 comprises 11 residues. V was pared by 6 bases and J by 8 bases, with 7 bases between. The germline V gene has CDR1 LGHDT and CDR2 YNNKEL (reference sequence). Method: immunoSEQ multiplex PCR; TCRdb's copy keeps in-frame clones and lacks some. The table lists 280,000 or so clones, 80% to 90% of them singletons. The source of this sequence is a man aged 25 to 40 who had recovered from COVID-19. V gene TRBV3-1 (or the pseudogene TRBV3-2) combines with J gene TRBJ2-2; no clear D. Sequencing was carried out using PBMCs or T cells enriched from blood (not recorded which). For the CDR3, the DNA is TGTGCCAGCAGGTTATATGGGGAGCTGTTTTTT. This sequence encodes CASRLYGELFF.